This T cell receptor (beta chain) is drawn from a study of PD-1 and CTLA-4 blockade in melanoma. Measured with immunoSEQ multiplex PCR; TCRdb has only the in-frame clones, and not every one. The sample holds around 31,000 clones, roughly 90% seen once. The V gene's germline CDR1 is LNHDA and CDR2 SQIVND (reference sequence). The length of the CDR3 is 13 residues. With 11 bases clipped from V and 3 bases from J, the junction kept 5 bases outside the gene matches. This receptor was obtained from a human donor with melanoma. The specimen comprised CD8+ T cells from peripheral blood, sampled from a patient given anti-PD-1 treatment. The chain uses TRBV19 and TRBJ1-5; 9 nucleotides match TRBD1. In nucleotides, the CDR3 is TGTGCCTCGGGGACAGGGTACAATCAGCCCCAGCATTTT. This translates into CASGTGYNQPQHF.